These 5 T cell receptor beta chains were sequenced from one sample in a study of cytomegalovirus exposure and HLA in healthy donors. Use of 60 Vbeta and 13 Jbeta primers characterized the PCR. Profiled with immunoSEQ multiplex PCR; TCRdb holds only in-frame clones, not every one. The repertoire consists of some 190,000 clones, with approximately 84% occurring once and the leading ten covering about 1.3%. The sample was PBMCs. The source of these receptors is a girl between 5 and 17 years old in good health and CMV-seropositive.

This clone was recorded once. The chain couples TRBV5-4 to TRBJ2-7; possibly TRBD2 for D (6 bases). CDR3 length: 14 residues. From germline, CDR1 is SGHNT and CDR2 YYREEE (reference sequence). The V end lost 0 bases, the J end lost 6 bases, and 13 bases lay between the germline ends. The CDR3 loop is CASSLGGAKGEQYF. The DNA for the CDR3 is TGTGCCAGCAGCTTGGGCGGGGCAAAGGGCGAGCAGTACTTC.

The rearrangement joins TRBV27 to TRBJ2-7, with 7 positions matching TRBD2. The ends lost 4 bases at V and 0 bases at J; junction bases unmatched: 3. The CDR3 has 14 amino acids. In germline, CDR1 is MNHEY, CDR2 SMNVEV (reference sequence). CDR3 nucleotide sequence: TGTGCCAGCAGTTATGGGGGGGGCTCCTACGAGCAGTACTTC. Translating it yields CASSYGGGSYEQYF.

This CDR3 is CASSLWTSLNTEAFF. DNA of the CDR3: TGTGCCAGCAGCTTATGGACAAGTCTGAACACTGAAGCTTTCTTT. The chain has TRBV7-2 and TRBJ1-1, with D possibly being TRBD1 (5 bases). This CDR3 region has 15 residues. V was shortened by 2 bases and J by 0 bases, with 10 bases between the two germline ends. Germline values: CDR1 SGHTA, CDR2 FQGNSA. The variable domain in full, with the rest retrieved from reference TRBV7-2 and TRBJ1-1, is GAGVSQSPSNKVTEKGKDVELRCDPISGHTALYWYRQSLGQGLEFLIYFQGNSAPDKSGLPSDRFSAERTGGSVSTLTIQRTQQEDSAVYLCASSLWTSLNTEAFFGQGTRLTVV.

The V call is TRBV5-4, the J call TRBJ2-2; D unresolved. Germline CDR1 SGHNT, CDR2 YYREEE (reference sequence). The CDR3 spans 13 residues. Trimming removed 0 bases from V and 9 bases from J, with 9 bases in between. The CDR3 loop is CASSLGGGWELFF. DNA of the CDR3: TGTGCCAGCAGCTTGGGCGGCGGTTGGGAGCTGTTTTTT.

Concerning this clone itself: This sample also contains other DNA sequences that code for the same CDR3. In DNA, the CDR3 is TGTGCCAGCAGCTCCCGCGGCAATCAGCCCCAGCATTTT. The encoded protein is CASSSRGNQPQHF. This rearrangement joins TRBV7-2 to TRBJ1-5, with D hard to call. Trimming pared 4 bases from V and 2 bases from J, leaving 6 bases between. CDR1 and CDR2 (germline): SGHTA, FQGNSA. The CDR3 is made up of 13 amino acids.